Listed below are T cell receptor beta chains from one sample, sequenced in a study of T cell repertoires in cytomegalovirus infection. These receptors are not linked to any known antigen. TCRdb passed the reads through MiXCR, listing each CDR3 protein once. This table has 90,000 to 130,000 distinct CDR3 sequences, over 9.5% appearing once. The sample taken for sequencing was PBMCs, sequenced either directly or after in vitro stimulation (not recorded which). These receptors were taken from a human donor in good health (CMV status not recorded). Some clones in this sample may be carry-over from other donors' samples. CDR3s include the opening cysteine and the closing phenylalanine or tryptophan.

cdr3_aa | j_call | v_call
CASSFRISGSSDEQFF | TRBJ2-1 | TRBV11-2
CAWRRQGASRELFF | TRBJ2-2 | TRBV30
CASSVPSPRVDDEQFF | TRBJ2-1 | TRBV12-3/TRBV12-4
CASSYGQSSTDTQYF | TRBJ2-3 | TRBV6-6
CASTSSQMSTGELFF | TRBJ2-2 | TRBV19
CASRPGTSTTHEQYF | TRBJ2-7 | TRBV28
CASISGSNTGELFF | TRBJ2-2 | TRBV6-2/TRBV6-3
CSARDRGGGQPQHF | TRBJ1-5 | TRBV20-1
CASSFGDQETQYF | TRBJ2-5 | TRBV7-2
CASSMTGLVRTEAFF | TRBJ1-1 | TRBV28
CASSGGQSYNEQFF | TRBJ2-1 | TRBV5-6
CASSPRGSSGANVLTF | TRBJ2-6 | TRBV6-2/TRBV6-3
CASSLGFYNEQFF | TRBJ2-1 | TRBV5-1
CSARSGARTDTQYF | TRBJ2-3 | TRBV20-1
CASSPGQGRTYEQYF | TRBJ2-7 | TRBV18
CASSYKGSPTNEKLFF | TRBJ1-4 | TRBV6-5
CASSQVVGYQETQYF | TRBJ2-5 | TRBV4-2
CASSHWARTGGAGGQETQYF | TRBJ2-5 | TRBV7-8
CASSFPPAIEQYF | TRBJ2-7 | TRBV28
CASSPQSGYTF | TRBJ1-2 | TRBV28
CASSPPSGPSRQPQHF | TRBJ1-5 | TRBV18
CASSAIGLAAYNEQFF | TRBJ2-1 | TRBV27
CASSQDLAGDYEQYF | TRBJ2-7 | TRBV4-3
CASSPRQNYNEQFF | TRBJ2-1 | TRBV7-4
CAISLNRVGNAGELFF | TRBJ2-2 | TRBV10-3
CASSLVVREGLEQYF | TRBJ2-7 | TRBV7-2
CSAGGGGGNTEAFF | TRBJ1-1 | TRBV29-1
CAWSRDKQQFF | TRBJ2-1 | TRBV30
CASSLGILAGATHEQFF | TRBJ2-1 | TRBV5-1
CASGLVRGGAHFSYNEQFF | TRBJ2-1 | TRBV12-5
CASSLAGGIGELFF | TRBJ2-2 | TRBV5-6
CASSYTRWAEAFF | TRBJ1-1 | TRBV6-5
CASRYRDSPLHF | TRBJ1-6 | TRBV27
CASSQDHMNTEAFF | TRBJ1-1 | TRBV4-1